This T cell receptor (beta chain) was captured in a study of T cell repertoires in cytomegalovirus infection. About the study: Carrying CMV and the relevant HLA type showed in public TCR beta signatures. Broader study findings: CMV-specific HLA-C-restricted TCR beta clonotypes dominated the ex vivo response.

There are 17 residues in the CDR3. V gave up 1 base and J gave up 2 bases, with 16 bases separating them. Germline CDR1 SGHAT, CDR2 FQNNGV. A few counts support this clonotype. Its antigen is not known. TCRdb re-analysed the reads in MiXCR, keeping a single row per CDR3 protein. Among over 90,000 distinct CDR3 sequences, 16% were seen once, and the ten largest hold 6.5% to 9.5%. This TCR derives from a human donor in good health (CMV status not recorded). Some clones in this sample may be carry-over from other donors' samples. Sample: PBMCs. The J gene is TRBJ2-3, the V gene TRBV11-2, with D hard to call. CDR3 nucleotide sequence: TGTGCCAGCAGCTTAGCGGGTGGCAGGAGAACCACAGATACGCAGTATTTT. This gives the protein CASSLAGGRRTTDTQYF.